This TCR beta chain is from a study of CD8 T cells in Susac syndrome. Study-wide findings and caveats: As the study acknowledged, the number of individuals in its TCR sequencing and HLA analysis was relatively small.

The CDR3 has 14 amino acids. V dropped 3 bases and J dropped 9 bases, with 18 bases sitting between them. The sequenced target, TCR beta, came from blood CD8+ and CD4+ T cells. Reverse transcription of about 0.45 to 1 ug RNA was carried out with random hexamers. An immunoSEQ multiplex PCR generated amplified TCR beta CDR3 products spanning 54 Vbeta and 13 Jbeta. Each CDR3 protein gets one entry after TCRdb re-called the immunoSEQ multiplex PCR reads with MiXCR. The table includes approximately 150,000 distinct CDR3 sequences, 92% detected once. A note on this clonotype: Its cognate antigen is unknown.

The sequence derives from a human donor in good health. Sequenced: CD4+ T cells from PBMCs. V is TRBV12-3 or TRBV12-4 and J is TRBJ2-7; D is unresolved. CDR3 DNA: TGTGCCAGCAGTTTCTGGACCGATGCTCTAGGGCAGTACTTC. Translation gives CASSFWTDALGQYF.